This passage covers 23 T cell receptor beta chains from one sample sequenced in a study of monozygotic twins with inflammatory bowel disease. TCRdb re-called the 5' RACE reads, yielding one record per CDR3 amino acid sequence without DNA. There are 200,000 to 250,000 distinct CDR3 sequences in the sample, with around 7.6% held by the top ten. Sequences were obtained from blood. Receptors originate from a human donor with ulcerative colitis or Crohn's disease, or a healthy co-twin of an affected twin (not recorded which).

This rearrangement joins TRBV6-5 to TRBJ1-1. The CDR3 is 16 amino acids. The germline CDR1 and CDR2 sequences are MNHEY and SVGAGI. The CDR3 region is CASSYSRYGGTTEAFF.

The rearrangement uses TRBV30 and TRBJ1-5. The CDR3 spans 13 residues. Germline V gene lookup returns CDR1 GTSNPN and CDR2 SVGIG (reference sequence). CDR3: CAWSVDPDQPQHF.

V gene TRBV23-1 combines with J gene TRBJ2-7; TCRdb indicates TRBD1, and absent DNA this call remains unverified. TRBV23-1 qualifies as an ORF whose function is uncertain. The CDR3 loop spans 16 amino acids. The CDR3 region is CASSPPRGRALYEQYF.

CDR3: CASSLTRFTYEQYF. The chain has TRBV5-5 and TRBJ2-7. CDR3 length: 14 amino acids. Germline assignment: CDR1 SGHKS and CDR2 YYEKEE (reference sequence).

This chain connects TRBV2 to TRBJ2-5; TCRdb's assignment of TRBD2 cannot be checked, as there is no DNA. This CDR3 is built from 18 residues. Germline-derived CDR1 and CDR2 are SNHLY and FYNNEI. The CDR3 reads CASRPRTSGRASQETQYF.

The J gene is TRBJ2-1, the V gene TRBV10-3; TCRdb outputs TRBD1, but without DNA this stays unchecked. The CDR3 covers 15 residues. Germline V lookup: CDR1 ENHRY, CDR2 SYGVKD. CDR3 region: CAISGDRGGYNEQFF.

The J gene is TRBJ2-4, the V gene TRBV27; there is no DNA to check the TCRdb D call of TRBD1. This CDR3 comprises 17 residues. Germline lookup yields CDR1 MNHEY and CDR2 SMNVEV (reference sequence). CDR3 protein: CASSPGQGMIAKNIQYF.

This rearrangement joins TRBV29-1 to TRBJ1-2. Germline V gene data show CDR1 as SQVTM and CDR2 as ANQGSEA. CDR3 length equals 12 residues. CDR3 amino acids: CSTEGLNYGYTF.

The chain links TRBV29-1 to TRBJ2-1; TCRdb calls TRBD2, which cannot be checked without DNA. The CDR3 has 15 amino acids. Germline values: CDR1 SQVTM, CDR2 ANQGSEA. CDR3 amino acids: CSVDPARGSLGEQFF.

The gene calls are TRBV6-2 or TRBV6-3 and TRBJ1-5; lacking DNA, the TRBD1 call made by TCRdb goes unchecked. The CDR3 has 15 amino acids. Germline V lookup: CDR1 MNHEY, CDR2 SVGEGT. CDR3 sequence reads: CASSYTPTGAQPQHF.

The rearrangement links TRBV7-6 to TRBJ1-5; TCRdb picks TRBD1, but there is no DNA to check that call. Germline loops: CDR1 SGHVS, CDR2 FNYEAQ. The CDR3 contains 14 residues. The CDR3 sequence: CASSLGRGNQPQHF.

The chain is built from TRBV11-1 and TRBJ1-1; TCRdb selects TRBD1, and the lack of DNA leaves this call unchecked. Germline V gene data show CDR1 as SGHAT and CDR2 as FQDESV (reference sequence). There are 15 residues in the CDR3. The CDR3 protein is CASSRQGSAYTEAFF.

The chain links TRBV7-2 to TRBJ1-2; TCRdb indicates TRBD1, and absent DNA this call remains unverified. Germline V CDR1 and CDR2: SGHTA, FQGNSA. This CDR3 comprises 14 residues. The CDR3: CASSWDRGRLGYTF.

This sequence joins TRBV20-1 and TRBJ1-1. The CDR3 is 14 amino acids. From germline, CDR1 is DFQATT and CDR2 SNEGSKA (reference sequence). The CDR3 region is CSARVVGSDTEAFF.

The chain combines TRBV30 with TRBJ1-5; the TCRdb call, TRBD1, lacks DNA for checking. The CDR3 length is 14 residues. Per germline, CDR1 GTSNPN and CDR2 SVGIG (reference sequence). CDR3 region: CAWSGIRGDQPQHF. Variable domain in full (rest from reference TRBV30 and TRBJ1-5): SQTIHQWPATLVQPVGSPLSLECTVEGTSNPNLYWYRQAAGRGLQLLFYSVGIGQISSEVPQNLSASRPQDRQFILSSKKLLLSDSGFYLCAWSGIRGDQPQHFGDGTRLSIL.

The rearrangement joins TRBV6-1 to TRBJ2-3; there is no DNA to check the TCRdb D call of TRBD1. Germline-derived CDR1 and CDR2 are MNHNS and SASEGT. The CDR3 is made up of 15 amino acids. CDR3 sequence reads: CASIDRTGSTDTQYF.

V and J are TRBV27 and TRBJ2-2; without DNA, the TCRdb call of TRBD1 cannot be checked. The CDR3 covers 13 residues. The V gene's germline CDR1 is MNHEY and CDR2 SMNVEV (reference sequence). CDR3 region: CASGTRGTGELFF.

The chain's CDR3 is CASSQDLPNYGYTF. The chain couples TRBV4-2 to TRBJ1-2. From germline, CDR1 is LGHNA and CDR2 YNFKEQ. This CDR3 spans 14 amino acids.

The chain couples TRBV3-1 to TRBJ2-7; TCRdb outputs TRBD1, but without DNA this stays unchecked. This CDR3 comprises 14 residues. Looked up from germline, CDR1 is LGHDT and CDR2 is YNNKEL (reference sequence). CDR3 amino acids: CASSRWDRAYEQYF.

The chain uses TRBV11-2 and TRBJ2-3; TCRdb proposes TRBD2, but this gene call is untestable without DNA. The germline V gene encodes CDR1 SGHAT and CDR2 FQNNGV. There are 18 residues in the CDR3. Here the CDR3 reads CASSSRLAEVNRADTQYF.

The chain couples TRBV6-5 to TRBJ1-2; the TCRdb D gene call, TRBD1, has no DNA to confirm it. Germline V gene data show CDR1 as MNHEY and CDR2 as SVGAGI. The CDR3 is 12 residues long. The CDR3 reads CASGQGQWSYTF.

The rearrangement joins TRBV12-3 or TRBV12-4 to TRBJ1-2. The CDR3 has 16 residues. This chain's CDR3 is CASSPTQAVVDYGYTF.

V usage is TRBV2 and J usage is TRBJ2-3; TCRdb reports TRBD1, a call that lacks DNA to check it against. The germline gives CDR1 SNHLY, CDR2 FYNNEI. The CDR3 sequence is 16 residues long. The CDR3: CASSDPRTGGTDTQYF.